The T cell receptor (beta chain) under discussion was sequenced for a study of cytotoxic CD8 clonotypes in ibrutinib-treated CLL. V gave up 1 base and J gave up 5 bases; unmatched junction bases: 8. The CDR3 has 16 amino acids. Germline V CDR1 and CDR2: SGHTA, FQGNSA. The protocol was immunoSEQ multiplex PCR, while the TCRdb copy is restricted to in-frame clones and leaves out a portion. The data contain tens of thousands of clones, around 60% of them seen just once; the ten biggest clones take up about a fifth. This clonotype was obtained from a human donor with chronic lymphocytic leukemia. V gene TRBV7-2 combines with J gene TRBJ2-5; TRBD2 matches 9 bases. Sample: PBMCs, taken after 24 months of ibrutinib treatment. CDR3: CASSLDRVAGEETQYF. The CDR3, as DNA: TGTGCCAGCAGCTTAGATCGGGTAGCGGGAGAGGAGACCCAGTACTTC.